The 15 T cell receptor beta chains given below trace back to one sample, sequenced in a study of cytomegalovirus exposure and HLA in healthy donors. Vbeta (60) and Jbeta (13) primers were used in the PCR. Using immunoSEQ multiplex PCR, the repertoire was profiled, and TCRdb retains in-frame clones only, with some absent. The sample records over 60,000 clones, 75% being singletons. Sequenced material: PBMCs. All receptors derive from a man in his 70s in good health and CMV-seronegative.

Regarding this clone: An end of the junction differs from the germline gene, which may be a read error. The chain recombines TRBV7-7 with TRBJ2-7; 8 bases match TRBD1. The CDR3 consists of 13 residues. CDR1 is SSHAT and CDR2 is FNYEAQ in the germline V gene (reference sequence). The CDR3 loop is CASSQTGVNEQYF. The CDR3 region has the DNA TGTGCTAGCAGCCAGACAGGGGTGAACGAGCAGTACTTC.

Turning to this clone: A read error likely explains this, since a far larger clone differs by one base. For the CDR3, the DNA is TGTGCCAGCAGCTTAGTTGGGCCCGGACAGCTTACCTACGAGCAGTACTTC. As protein: CASSLVGPGQLTYEQYF. The rearrangement links TRBV7-9 to TRBJ2-4; D possibly corresponds to TRBD1 (6 bases). The better agreement between TRBJ2-7 and the DNA end casts doubt on the J call. Germline-derived CDR1 and CDR2 are SEHNR and FQNEAQ (reference sequence). The CDR3 runs to 17 residues.

The chain has TRBV7-9 and TRBJ1-2; D remains ambiguous. The CDR3 is 17 amino acids. The germline V and J ends were trimmed by 0 bases and 6 bases, with 20 bases remaining between them. In germline, CDR1 is SEHNR, CDR2 FQNEAQ (reference sequence). The CDR3 here is CASSLAESGSGLHGYTF. In DNA, the CDR3 is TGTGCCAGCAGCTTAGCAGAGAGCGGGTCGGGGTTGCATGGCTACACCTTC.

This clone was observed a handful of times. The gene calls are TRBV6-6 and TRBJ1-2, with 11 bases matching TRBD1. This CDR3 is built from 15 residues. Germline CDR1 is MNHNY and CDR2 is SVGAGI (reference sequence). Trimming at V came to 0 bases and at J to 11 bases, leaving 8 bases not matched to a gene. CDR3 DNA: TGTGCCAGCAGTTACTCCTCTTTGGGGACAGGGGGGTACACCTTC. Translation: CASSYSSLGTGGYTF.

The chain recombines TRBV27 with TRBJ1-2, with a possible D match to TRBD1 (5 bases). The germline V gene has CDR1 MNHEY and CDR2 SMNVEV (reference sequence). CDR3 length: 13 residues. V lost 6 bases and J lost 3, with 11 bases in between. CDR3 sequence (DNA): TGTGCCAGCAGAGGTAGGGGATACTATGGCTACACCTTC. Its protein product is CASRGRGYYGYTF.

The V gene is TRBV7-2, the J gene TRBJ1-2, with 12 bases fitting TRBD1. The CDR3 extends over 15 amino acids. Germline V gene data show CDR1 as SGHTA and CDR2 as FQGNSA. The trim removed 2 bases at V and 6 bases at J, leaving 4 bases unmatched. DNA for the CDR3: TGTGCCAGCAGCTTACGGGGACAGGGGGCAGATGGCTACACCTTC. This gives the protein CASSLRGQGADGYTF.

This sequence joins TRBV2 and TRBJ2-1; TRBD2 might be the D (6 bases). V lost 7 bases and J lost 4, with 11 bases in between. The V gene's germline CDR1 is SNHLY and CDR2 FYNNEI. The CDR3 length is 13 residues. CDR3 region: CASNAGLYNEQFF. In DNA, the CDR3 is TGTGCCAGCAATGCGGGACTGTACAATGAGCAGTTCTTC.

Only a few counts were recorded for this clone. This rearrangement joins TRBV6-6 to TRBJ1-1; D gene uncertain. The length of the CDR3 is 13 residues. The V end was cut by 4 bases, the J end by 3 bases, with 9 bases between. Germline V gene sequence: CDR1 MNHNY, CDR2 SVGAGI (reference sequence). CDR3 in DNA: TGTGCCAGCAGTTTTATCTCGGACACTGAAGCTTTCTTT. It codes for CASSFISDTEAFF.

The V call is TRBV29-1, the J call TRBJ2-2, with 8 bases fitting TRBD1. After removal of 7 bases from V and 7 bases from J, the junction contained 5 bases not matched to a gene. The CDR3 has 12 amino acids. Germline lookup yields CDR1 SQVTM and CDR2 ANQGSEA. The CDR3 nucleotides are TGCAGCGCAACAGGGGGTGGCGGGGAGCTGTTTTTT. Amino acids: CSATGGGGELFF.

This chain links TRBV25-1 with TRBJ2-5; D ambiguous. The assigned J gene may be wrong: the sequence end matches TRBJ2-7 better. Germline V gene data show CDR1 as MGHDK and CDR2 as SYGVNS. The CDR3 contains 11 residues. CDR3: CATRRDYEQYF. The DNA for the CDR3 is TGTGCCACCCGCCGAGACTACGAGCAGTACTTC.

This chain connects TRBV21-1 to TRBJ2-1; the table's D call, TRBD1, has no DNA check behind it. TRBV21-1 is a recognized pseudogene. The CDR3 runs 16 residues. The CDR3 coding sequence is TGTGCCAGCAGCACCCTTGGTAGGGGGATTGGGAACGGGCAGTTCTTC. Protein product: CASSTLGRGIGNGQFF.

There are a few counts of this clone. The chain employs TRBV30 and TRBJ2-3, with TRBD1 matching 12 bases. V trimming: 0 bases; J trimming: 4 bases; junction bases outside the gene matches: 5. Germline CDR1 and CDR2: GTSNPN and SVGIG (reference sequence). The CDR3 loop spans 16 amino acids. In DNA form, the CDR3 reads TGTGCCTGGAGTGTGGGGACAGGGGGCGCATCAGATACGCAGTATTTT. This gives the protein CAWSVGTGGASDTQYF.

The V and J genes are TRBV5-5 and TRBJ2-5; 9 bases are a match to TRBD1. This CDR3 region has 14 residues. The germline CDR1 and CDR2 sequences are SGHKS and YYEKEE (reference sequence). The junction had 6 bases not matched to a gene; V was cut back by 4 bases and J by 5 bases. CDR3 region: CASSTDRGSETQYF. In nucleotides, the CDR3 is TGTGCCAGCAGCACGGACAGGGGAAGTGAGACCCAGTACTTC.

This clone was recorded a few times. The genes are TRBV5-6 and TRBJ1-6; the D is unclear. Trimming removed 4 bases at V and 1 base at J, with 9 bases between. CDR3 length equals 15 residues. CDR1 is SGHDT and CDR2 is YYEEEE in the germline V gene. In DNA, the CDR3 is TGTGCCAGCAGCCGCGGAGGTTCCTATAATTCACCCCTCCACTTT. This translates into CASSRGGSYNSPLHF.

The rearrangement uses TRBV6-5 and TRBJ1-5; TRBD1 aligns across 12 bases. This CDR3 has 16 residues. Germline V gene data show CDR1 as MNHEY and CDR2 as SVGAGI. With 4 bases clipped from V and 7 bases from J, the junction kept 8 bases outside the gene matches. CDR3 sequence reads: CASSSGTGGAWQPQHF. The CDR3 coding sequence is TGTGCCAGCAGTTCCGGGACAGGGGGCGCGTGGCAGCCCCAGCATTTT.